The source of this T cell receptor (beta chain) is a study of CD8 T cells in Susac syndrome. At the level of the study: Among the sequenced Susac syndrome patients, roughly six had active disease while roughly 8 were in remission. Patients with Susac syndrome, at blood draw, were therapy-naive, on corticosteroids, or on intravenous immunoglobulin alone.

In germline, CDR1 is KGHSH, CDR2 LQKENI. This CDR3 region has 16 residues. The ends lost 2 bases at V and 4 bases at J; junction bases unmatched: 5. Findings of the study overall: CD8+ clonal expansion in Susac was maximal in TEMRA cells and in active patients.

Details on this clonotype: Its antigen is unidentified.

RNA amounts of roughly 0.45 to 1 ug underwent reverse transcription with random hexamers. The authors amplified TCR beta CDR3 across 54 Vbeta and 13 Jbeta using immunoSEQ multiplex PCR. TCRdb re-called the immunoSEQ multiplex PCR reads with MiXCR, one entry per CDR3 protein. In the table there are roughly 100,000 distinct CDR3 sequences, around 96% of which are singletons. The receptor's source is a human donor with Susac syndrome. Sequencing was performed on CD8+ T cells from PBMCs. V gene TRBV18 combines with J gene TRBJ1-2, with TRBD1 identical over 12 bases. The CDR3 here is CASSPRGQGAGYGYTF. The DNA of the CDR3 is TGTGCCAGCTCACCAAGGGGACAGGGGGCAGGCTATGGCTACACCTTC. The entire variable domain, with the rest obtained from reference TRBV18 and TRBJ1-2, is as follows: NAGVMQNPRHLVRRRGQEARLRCSPMKGHSHVYWYRQLPEEGLKFMVYLQKENIIDESGMPKERFSAEFPKEGPSILRIQQVVRGDSAAYFCASSPRGQGAGYGYTFGSGTRLTVV.